This TCR beta chain was found in a study of T cells in Graves' hyperthyroidism and ophthalmopathy. The table lists this clonotype with many counts. TCR beta CDR3 region amplification was performed from RNA transcripts. The HTBI primer set was used in a first-round RT-PCR of the TCR CDR3. Each CDR3 protein is one row after TCRdb ran MiXCR on the multiplex PCR reads. The sample shows 550,000 to 700,000 distinct CDR3 sequences, around 45% of them seen only once. Uncontrolled infection, other autoimmune disease, pregnancy and lactation each barred patients from inclusion. The V segment lost 0 bases and the J segment 9 bases; nucleotides outside the gene matches: 3. This CDR3 is built from 14 residues. Germline loops: CDR1 SGDLS, CDR2 YYNGEE.

The chain employs TRBV9 and TRBJ1-6, with 7 bases lining up with TRBD1. This receptor was obtained from an adult woman with Graves' disease, either hyperthyroidism or ophthalmopathy (not recorded which). The sample taken for sequencing was peripheral blood or thyroid tissue (not recorded which). This CDR3 is CASSVGQGSSPLHF. The CDR3 nucleotides read TGTGCCAGCAGCGTAGGACAGGGATCTTCACCCCTCCACTTT.